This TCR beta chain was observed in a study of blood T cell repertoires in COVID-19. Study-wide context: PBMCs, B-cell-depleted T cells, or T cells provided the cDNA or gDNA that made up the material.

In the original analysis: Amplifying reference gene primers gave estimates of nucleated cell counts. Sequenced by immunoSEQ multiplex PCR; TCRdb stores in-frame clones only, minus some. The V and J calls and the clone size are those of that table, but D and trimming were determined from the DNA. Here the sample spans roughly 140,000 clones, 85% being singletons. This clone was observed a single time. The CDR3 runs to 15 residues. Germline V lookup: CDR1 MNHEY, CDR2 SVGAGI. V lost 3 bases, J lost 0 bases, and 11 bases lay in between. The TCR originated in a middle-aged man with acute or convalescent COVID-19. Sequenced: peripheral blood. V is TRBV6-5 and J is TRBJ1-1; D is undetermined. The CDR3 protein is CASSYSVAVNTEAFF. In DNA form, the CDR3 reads TGTGCCAGCAGTTATTCCGTCGCAGTGAACACTGAAGCTTTCTTT.